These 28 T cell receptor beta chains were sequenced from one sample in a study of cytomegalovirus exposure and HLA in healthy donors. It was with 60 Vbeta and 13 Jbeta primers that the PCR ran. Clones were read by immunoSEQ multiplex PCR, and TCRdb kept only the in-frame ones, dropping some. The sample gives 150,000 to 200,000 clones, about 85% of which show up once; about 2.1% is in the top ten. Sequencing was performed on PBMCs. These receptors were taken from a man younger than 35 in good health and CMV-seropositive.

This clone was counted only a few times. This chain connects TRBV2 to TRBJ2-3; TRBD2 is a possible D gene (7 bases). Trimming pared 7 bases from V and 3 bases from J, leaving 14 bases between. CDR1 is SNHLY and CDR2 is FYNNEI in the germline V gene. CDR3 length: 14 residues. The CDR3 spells CASIEGGRTDTQYF. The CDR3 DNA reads TGTGCCAGCATTGAGGGGGGGCGGACAGATACGCAGTATTTT.

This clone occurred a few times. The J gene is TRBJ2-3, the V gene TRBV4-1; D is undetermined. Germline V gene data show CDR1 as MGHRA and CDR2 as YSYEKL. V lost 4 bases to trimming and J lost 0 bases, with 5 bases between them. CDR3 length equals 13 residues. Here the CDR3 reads CASSPVSTDTQYF. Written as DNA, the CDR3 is TGCGCCAGCAGCCCAGTTAGCACAGATACGCAGTATTTT.

The CDR3 DNA reads as TGTGCCAGCTCACTTACTTTCGATCAGCCCCAGCATTTT. As protein: CASSLTFDQPQHF. This chain connects TRBV18 to TRBJ1-5; D gene ambiguous. This CDR3 has 13 residues. Trimming cost V 4 bases and J 5 bases, with 9 bases left between them. Per the germline V gene, CDR1 is KGHSH and CDR2 is LQKENI.

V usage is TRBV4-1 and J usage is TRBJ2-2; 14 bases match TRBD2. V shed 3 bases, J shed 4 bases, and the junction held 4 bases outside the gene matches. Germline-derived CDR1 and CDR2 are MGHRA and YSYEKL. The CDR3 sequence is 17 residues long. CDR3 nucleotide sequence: TGCGCCAGCAGCCAGGCAGGACTAGCGGGGGGCACCGGGGAGCTGTTTTTT. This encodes CASSQAGLAGGTGELFF.

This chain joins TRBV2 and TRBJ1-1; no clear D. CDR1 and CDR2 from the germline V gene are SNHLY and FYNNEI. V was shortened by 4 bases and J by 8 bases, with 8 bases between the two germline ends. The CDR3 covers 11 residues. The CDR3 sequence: CASSGGLEAFF. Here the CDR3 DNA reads TGTGCCAGCAGTGGAGGACTGGAAGCTTTCTTT. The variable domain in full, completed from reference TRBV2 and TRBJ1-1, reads EPEVTQTPSHQVTQMGQEVILRCVPISNHLYFYWYRQILGQKVEFLVSFYNNEISEKSEIFDDQFSVERPDGSNFTLKIRSTKLEDSAMYFCASSGGLEAFFGQGTRLTVV.

CDR3 nucleotide sequence: TGTGCCAGCAGCATAGACCCAGACAGGGCCAACTATGGCTACACCTTC. It translates to CASSIDPDRANYGYTF. The gene calls are TRBV5-5 and TRBJ1-2; 7 bases align to TRBD1. The V gene end was trimmed by 4 bases and the J gene end by 2 bases; junction bases not matched to a gene: 11. Germline assignment: CDR1 SGHKS and CDR2 YYEKEE (reference sequence). The CDR3 is 16 residues long.

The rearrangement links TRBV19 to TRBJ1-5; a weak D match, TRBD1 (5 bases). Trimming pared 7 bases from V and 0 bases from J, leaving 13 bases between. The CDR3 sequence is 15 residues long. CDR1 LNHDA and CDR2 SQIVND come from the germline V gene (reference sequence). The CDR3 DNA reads TGTGCCAGTACACCCCCAGGGTTTAGCAATCAGCCCCAGCATTTT. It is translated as CASTPPGFSNQPQHF.

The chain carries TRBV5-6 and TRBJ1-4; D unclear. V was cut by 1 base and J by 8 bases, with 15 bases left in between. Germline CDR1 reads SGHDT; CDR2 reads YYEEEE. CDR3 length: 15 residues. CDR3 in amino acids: CASSLNIWGGEKLFF. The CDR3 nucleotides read TGTGCCAGCAGCTTGAATATCTGGGGAGGCGAAAAACTGTTTTTT.

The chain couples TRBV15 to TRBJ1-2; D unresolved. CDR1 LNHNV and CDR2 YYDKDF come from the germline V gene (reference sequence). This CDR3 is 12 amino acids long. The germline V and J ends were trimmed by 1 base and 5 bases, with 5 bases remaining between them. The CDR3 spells CATSRGGYGYTF. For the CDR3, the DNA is TGTGCCACCAGCAGAGGAGGGTATGGCTACACCTTC.

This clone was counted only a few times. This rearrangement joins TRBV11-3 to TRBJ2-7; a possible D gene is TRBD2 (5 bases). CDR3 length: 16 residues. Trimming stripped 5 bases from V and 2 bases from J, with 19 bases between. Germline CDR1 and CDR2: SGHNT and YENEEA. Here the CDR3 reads CASSPEFRTYAYEQYF. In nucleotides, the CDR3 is TGTGCCAGCAGCCCCGAGTTCCGGACTTATGCCTACGAGCAGTACTTC.

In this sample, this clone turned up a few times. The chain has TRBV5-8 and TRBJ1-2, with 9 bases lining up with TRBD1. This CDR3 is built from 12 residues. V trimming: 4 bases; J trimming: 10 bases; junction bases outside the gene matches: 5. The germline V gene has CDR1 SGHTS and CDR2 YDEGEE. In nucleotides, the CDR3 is TGTGCCAGCAGCCGGACAGGGGCCGACTACACCTTC. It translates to CASSRTGADYTF.

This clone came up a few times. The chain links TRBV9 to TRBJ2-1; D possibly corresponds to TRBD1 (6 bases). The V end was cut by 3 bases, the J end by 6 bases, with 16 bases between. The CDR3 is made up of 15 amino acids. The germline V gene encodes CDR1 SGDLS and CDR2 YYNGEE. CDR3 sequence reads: CASSAGWTEGNEQFF. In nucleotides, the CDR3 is TGTGCCAGCAGCGCCGGATGGACAGAGGGCAATGAGCAGTTCTTC.

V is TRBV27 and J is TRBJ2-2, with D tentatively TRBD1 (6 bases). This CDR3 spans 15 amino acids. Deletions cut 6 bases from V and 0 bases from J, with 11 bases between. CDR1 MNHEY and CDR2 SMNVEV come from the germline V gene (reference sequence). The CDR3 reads CASRSRTANTGELFF. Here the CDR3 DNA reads TGTGCCAGCAGATCAAGGACAGCGAACACCGGGGAGCTGTTTTTT.

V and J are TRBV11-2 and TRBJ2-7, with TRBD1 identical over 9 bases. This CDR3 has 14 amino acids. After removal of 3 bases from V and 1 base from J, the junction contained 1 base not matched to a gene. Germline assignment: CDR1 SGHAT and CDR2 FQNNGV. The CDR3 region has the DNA TGTGCCAGCAGCTTGACAGGGGGATCCTACGAGCAGTACTTC. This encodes CASSLTGGSYEQYF.

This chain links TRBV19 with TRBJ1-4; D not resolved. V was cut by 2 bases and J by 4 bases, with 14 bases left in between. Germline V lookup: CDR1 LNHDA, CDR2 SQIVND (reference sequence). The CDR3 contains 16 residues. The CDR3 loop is CASSIRTNSINEKLFF. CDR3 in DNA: TGTGCCAGTAGTATACGTACAAATTCCATTAATGAAAAACTGTTTTTT. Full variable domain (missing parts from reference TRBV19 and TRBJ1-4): DGGITQSPKYLFRKEGQNVTLSCEQNLNHDAMYWYRQDPGQGLRLIYYSQIVNDFQKGDIAEGYSVSREKKESFPLTVTSAQKNPTAFYLCASSIRTNSINEKLFFGSGTQLSVL.

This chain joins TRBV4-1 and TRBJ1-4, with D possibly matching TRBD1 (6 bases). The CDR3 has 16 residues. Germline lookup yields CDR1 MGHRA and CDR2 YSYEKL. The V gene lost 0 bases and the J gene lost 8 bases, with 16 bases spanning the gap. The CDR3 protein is CASSQDGAGTTEKLFF. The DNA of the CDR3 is TGCGCCAGCAGCCAAGATGGGGCAGGGACAACAGAAAAACTGTTTTTT.

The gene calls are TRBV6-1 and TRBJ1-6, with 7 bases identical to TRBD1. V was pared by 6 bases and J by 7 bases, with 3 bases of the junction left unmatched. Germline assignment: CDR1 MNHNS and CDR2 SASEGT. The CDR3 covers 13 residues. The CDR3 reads CASRGQSNSPLHF. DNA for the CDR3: TGTGCCAGCAGGGGACAGTCCAATTCACCCCTCCACTTT.

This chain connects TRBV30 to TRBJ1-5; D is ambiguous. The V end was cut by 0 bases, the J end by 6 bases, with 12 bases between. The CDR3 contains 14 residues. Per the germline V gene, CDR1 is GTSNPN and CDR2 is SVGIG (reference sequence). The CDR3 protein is CAWSVPQFGQPQHF. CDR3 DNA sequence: TGTGCCTGGAGTGTACCACAGTTCGGTCAGCCCCAGCATTTT.

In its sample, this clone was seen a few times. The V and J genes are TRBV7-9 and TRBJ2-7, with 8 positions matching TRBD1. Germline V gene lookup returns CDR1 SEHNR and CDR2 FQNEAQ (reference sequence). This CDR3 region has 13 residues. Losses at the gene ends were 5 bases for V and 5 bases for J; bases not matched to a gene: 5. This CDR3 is CASSLQGADEQYF. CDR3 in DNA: TGTGCCAGCAGCCTCCAGGGGGCGGACGAGCAGTACTTC.

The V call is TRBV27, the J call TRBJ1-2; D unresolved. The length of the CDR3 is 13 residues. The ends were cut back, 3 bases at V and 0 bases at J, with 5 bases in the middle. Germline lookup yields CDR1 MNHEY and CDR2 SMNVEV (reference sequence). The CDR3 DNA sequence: TGTGCCAGCAGTTTCGGGTCTAACTATGGCTACACCTTC. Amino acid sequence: CASSFGSNYGYTF.

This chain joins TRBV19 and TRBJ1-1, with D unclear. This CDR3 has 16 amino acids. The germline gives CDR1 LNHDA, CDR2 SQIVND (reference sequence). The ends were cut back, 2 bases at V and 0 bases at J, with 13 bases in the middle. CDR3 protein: CASSITGGAMNTEAFF. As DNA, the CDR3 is TGTGCCAGTAGTATAACGGGAGGCGCAATGAACACTGAAGCTTTCTTT. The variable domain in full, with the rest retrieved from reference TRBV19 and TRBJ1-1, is DGGITQSPKYLFRKEGQNVTLSCEQNLNHDAMYWYRQDPGQGLRLIYYSQIVNDFQKGDIAEGYSVSREKKESFPLTVTSAQKNPTAFYLCASSITGGAMNTEAFFGQGTRLTVV.

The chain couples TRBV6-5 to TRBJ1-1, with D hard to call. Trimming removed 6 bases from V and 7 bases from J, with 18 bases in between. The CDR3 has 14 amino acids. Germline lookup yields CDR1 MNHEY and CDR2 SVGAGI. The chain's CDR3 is CASRQRDSGGEAFF. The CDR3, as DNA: TGTGCCAGCAGACAAAGGGATAGTGGAGGTGAAGCTTTCTTT.

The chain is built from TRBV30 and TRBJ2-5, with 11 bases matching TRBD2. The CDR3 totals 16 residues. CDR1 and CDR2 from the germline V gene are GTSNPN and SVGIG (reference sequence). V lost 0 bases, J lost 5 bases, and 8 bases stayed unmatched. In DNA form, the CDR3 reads TGTGCCTGGAGTGTACGGGGGACTAGCGGCGTCGAGACCCAGTACTTC. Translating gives CAWSVRGTSGVETQYF.

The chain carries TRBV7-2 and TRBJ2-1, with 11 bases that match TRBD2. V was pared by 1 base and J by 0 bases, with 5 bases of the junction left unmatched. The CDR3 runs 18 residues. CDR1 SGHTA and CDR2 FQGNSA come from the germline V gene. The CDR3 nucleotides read TGTGCCAGCAGCTTAGTTGGTAGCGGGGGGGCCTCCTACAATGAGCAGTTCTTC. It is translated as CASSLVGSGGASYNEQFF.

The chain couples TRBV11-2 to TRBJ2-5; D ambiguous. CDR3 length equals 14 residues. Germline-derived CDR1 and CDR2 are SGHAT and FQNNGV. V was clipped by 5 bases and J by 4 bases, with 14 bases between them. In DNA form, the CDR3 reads TGTGCCAGCAGCCCTGTCCAAACGGGAGAGACCCAGTACTTC. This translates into CASSPVQTGETQYF.

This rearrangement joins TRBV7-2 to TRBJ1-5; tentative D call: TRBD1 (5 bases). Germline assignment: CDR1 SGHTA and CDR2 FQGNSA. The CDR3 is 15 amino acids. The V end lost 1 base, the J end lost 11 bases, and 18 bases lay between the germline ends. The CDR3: CASSLVGGKGQAQHF. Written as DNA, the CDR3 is TGTGCCAGCAGCTTAGTGGGGGGAAAGGGCCAAGCCCAGCATTTT.

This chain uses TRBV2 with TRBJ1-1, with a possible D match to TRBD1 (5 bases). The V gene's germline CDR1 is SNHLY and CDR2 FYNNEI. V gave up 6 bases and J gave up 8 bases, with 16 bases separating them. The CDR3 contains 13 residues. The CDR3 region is CASSSGRGNEAFF. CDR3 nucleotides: TGTGCCAGCAGCTCCGGGCGGGGGAACGAAGCTTTCTTT.

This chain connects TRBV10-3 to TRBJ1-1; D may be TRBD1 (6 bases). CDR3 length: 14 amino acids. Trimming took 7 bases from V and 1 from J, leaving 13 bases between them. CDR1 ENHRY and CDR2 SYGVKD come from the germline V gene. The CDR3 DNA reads TGTGCCATCACGGAGGGAGGGGGGAACACTGAAGCTTTCTTT. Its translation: CAITEGGGNTEAFF.